A selection of T cell receptor beta chains follows, all from one sample in a study of OX40 agonist ivuxolimab in advanced cancers. Repertoires were generated with immunoSEQ multiplex PCR, while TCRdb's copy carries only in-frame clones and drops some. Here the sample spans more than 60,000 clones, around 86% being singletons. The sequencing used CD4+ or CD8+ T cells sorted from blood, collected in a trial of the OX40 agonist ivuxolimab. The receptors originated from an adult with an advanced solid tumor such as melanoma, head and neck, liver or kidney cancer. CDR3s include the opening cysteine and the closing phenylalanine or tryptophan. D genes are given only for firm matches. Rows may omit the clone size; those that give it use once, few, many or a size class.

CDR3 length: 12; clone size: -; V gene: TRBV28; D gene: -; J gene: TRBJ2-1; CDR3 DNA: TGTGCCAGCAGGGTTGCCTACAATGAGCAGTTCTTC; CDR3 protein: CASRVAYNEQFF
CDR3 length: 17; clone size: -; V gene: TRBV21-1; D gene: -; J gene: TRBJ2-3; CDR3 DNA: TGTGCCAGCAGCAAGGGGGGTAGCGCCGCTAGCACAGATACGCAGTATTTT; CDR3 protein: CASSKGGSAASTDTQYF
CDR3 length: 15; clone size: -; V gene: TRBV5-1; D gene: TRBD1; J gene: TRBJ2-3; CDR3 DNA: TGCGCCAGCAGCTGGAATGACAGGGTCACAGATACGCAGTATTTT; CDR3 protein: CASSWNDRVTDTQYF
CDR3 length: 14; clone size: once; V gene: TRBV7-3; D gene: -; J gene: TRBJ2-5; CDR3 DNA: TGTGCCAGCAGCTTCGACTCGAGTACGGAGACCCAGTACTTC; CDR3 protein: CASSFDSSTETQYF
CDR3 length: 13; clone size: -; V gene: TRBV15; D gene: -; J gene: TRBJ1-4; CDR3 DNA: TGTGCCACCAGCAGAGATTTGGGGGAAAAACTGTTTTTT; CDR3 protein: CATSRDLGEKLFF
CDR3 length: 14; clone size: -; V gene: TRBV6-1; D gene: TRBD1; J gene: TRBJ1-6; CDR3 DNA: TGTGCCAGCAGTGGTGACAGGGGTAATTCACCCCTCCACTTT; CDR3 protein: CASSGDRGNSPLHF
CDR3 length: 14; clone size: -; V gene: TRBV19; D gene: TRBD1; J gene: TRBJ2-2; CDR3 DNA: TGTGCCAGTAAAAAGGACAGGGGAAGCGGGGAGCTGTTTTTT; CDR3 protein: CASKKDRGSGELFF
CDR3 length: 15; clone size: -; V gene: TRBV11-2; D gene: -; J gene: TRBJ2-5; CDR3 DNA: TGTGCCAGCAGCCAAACCTCCATCGGCCAAGAGACCCAGTACTTC; CDR3 protein: CASSQTSIGQETQYF
CDR3 length: 10; clone size: -; V gene: TRBV7-9; D gene: -; J gene: TRBJ1-1; CDR3 DNA: TGTGCCACCGCGGGGACTGAAGCTTTCTTT; CDR3 protein: CATAGTEAFF
CDR3 length: 15; clone size: -; V gene: TRBV27; D gene: -; J gene: TRBJ2-7; CDR3 DNA: TGTGCCAGCAGTTTATGGGCAGGGTTCCCCTACGAGCAGTACTTC; CDR3 protein: CASSLWAGFPYEQYF
CDR3 length: 14; clone size: few; V gene: TRBV25-1; D gene: -; J gene: TRBJ1-3; CDR3 DNA: TGTGCCAGCAGTGCACAGAACTCTGGAAACACCATATATTTT; CDR3 protein: CASSAQNSGNTIYF
CDR3 length: 13; clone size: -; V gene: TRBV28; D gene: -; J gene: TRBJ1-6; CDR3 DNA: TGTGCCACCCGGCAGGGATATAATTCACCCCTCCACTTT; CDR3 protein: CATRQGYNSPLHF
CDR3 length: 14; clone size: -; V gene: TRBV9; D gene: TRBD1; J gene: TRBJ2-7; CDR3 DNA: TGTGCCAGCAGCCCTCAGGGGGATTCCTACGAGCAGTACTTC; CDR3 protein: CASSPQGDSYEQYF
CDR3 length: 11; clone size: once; V gene: TRBV5-6; D gene: -; J gene: TRBJ2-3; CDR3 DNA: TGTGCCAGCAGCCGAAGTTATACGCAGTATTTT; CDR3 protein: CASSRSYTQYF
CDR3 length: 13; clone size: -; V gene: TRBV30; D gene: TRBD1; J gene: TRBJ2-4; CDR3 DNA: TGTGCCCTAGGGACAGGGGACAAAAACATTCAGTACTTC; CDR3 protein: CALGTGDKNIQYF
CDR3 length: 15; clone size: -; V gene: TRBV7-3; D gene: -; J gene: TRBJ2-2; CDR3 DNA: TGTGCCAGCAGCTCGACTCTCTCGGGGACCGGGGAGCTGTTTTTT; CDR3 protein: CASSSTLSGTGELFF
CDR3 length: 18; clone size: -; V gene: TRBV4-1; D gene: TRBD1; J gene: TRBJ2-1; CDR3 DNA: TGCGCCAGCAGCCAAAGGGGGGTAGGGGGACAGGGTGACAATGAGCAGTTCTTC; CDR3 protein: CASSQRGVGGQGDNEQFF
CDR3 length: 17; clone size: once; V gene: TRBV4-3; D gene: -; J gene: TRBJ1-3; CDR3 DNA: TGCGCCAGCAGCCAAGGAGTTGCGGGCAGCTCTGGAAACACCATATATTTT; CDR3 protein: CASSQGVAGSSGNTIYF
CDR3 length: 12; clone size: -; V gene: TRBV18; D gene: -; J gene: TRBJ2-2; CDR3 DNA: TGTGCCAGCTCACCACGGCCCGGGGAGCTGTTTTTT; CDR3 protein: CASSPRPGELFF
CDR3 length: 13; clone size: few; V gene: TRBV18; D gene: -; J gene: TRBJ1-6; CDR3 DNA: TGTGCCAGCTCACCGGGTGAGGATTCACCCCTCCACTTT; CDR3 protein: CASSPGEDSPLHF
CDR3 length: 18; clone size: -; V gene: TRBV7-6; D gene: -; J gene: TRBJ2-6; CDR3 DNA: TGTGCCAGCAGCAAAAACCCGTCCGTACGTGCTGGGGCCAACGTCCTGACTTTC; CDR3 protein: CASSKNPSVRAGANVLTF
CDR3 length: 17; clone size: -; V gene: TRBV7-7; D gene: TRBD1; J gene: TRBJ2-5; CDR3 DNA: TGTGCTAGCAGCTTAGTCGCCTCGACAGGGGCTTCTGAGACCCAGTACTTC; CDR3 protein: CASSLVASTGASETQYF
CDR3 length: 15; clone size: -; V gene: TRBV7-9; D gene: -; J gene: TRBJ2-1; CDR3 DNA: TGTGCCAGCAGCCCTCAGCCCACATCATACAATGAGCAGTTCTTC; CDR3 protein: CASSPQPTSYNEQFF
CDR3 length: 20; clone size: many; V gene: TRBV7-8; D gene: TRBD1; J gene: TRBJ1-5; CDR3 DNA: TGTGCCAGCGACCCCCTCAGGTTAAATACAGGGGGCTGGAGCAATCAGCCCCAGCATTTT; CDR3 protein: CASDPLRLNTGGWSNQPQHF
CDR3 length: 14; clone size: -; V gene: TRBV4-2; D gene: -; J gene: TRBJ1-6; CDR3 DNA: TGTGCCAGCAGCCCGGACAGTTATAATTCACCCCTCCACTTT; CDR3 protein: CASSPDSYNSPLHF
CDR3 length: 15; clone size: -; V gene: TRBV28; D gene: -; J gene: TRBJ1-4; CDR3 DNA: TGTGCCAGCACCCTCGGGGGGACTTCTAATGAAAAACTGTTTTTT; CDR3 protein: CASTLGGTSNEKLFF
CDR3 length: 15; clone size: -; V gene: TRBV4-3; D gene: -; J gene: TRBJ1-2; CDR3 DNA: TGCGCCAGCAGCCGACCAGGTGTGATGGAATCTGGCTACACCTTC; CDR3 protein: CASSRPGVMESGYTF
CDR3 length: 17; clone size: -; V gene: TRBV5-1; D gene: -; J gene: TRBJ1-3; CDR3 DNA: TGCGCCAGCAGCTTGATTTTCGGGGGCGAGGCTGGAAACACCATATATTTT; CDR3 protein: CASSLIFGGEAGNTIYF
CDR3 length: 13; clone size: few; V gene: TRBV6-5; D gene: TRBD1; J gene: TRBJ1-2; CDR3 DNA: TGTGCCAGCCGTGGAGGGGGCCCGGGTGGCTACACCTTC; CDR3 protein: CASRGGGPGGYTF
CDR3 length: 15; clone size: -; V gene: TRBV9; D gene: TRBD1; J gene: TRBJ1-4; CDR3 DNA: TGTGCCAGCAGCGTAGAGGGGCAGGGGGTTGAAAAACTGTTTTTT; CDR3 protein: CASSVEGQGVEKLFF
CDR3 length: 15; clone size: -; V gene: TRBV7-8; D gene: TRBD2; J gene: TRBJ2-1; CDR3 DNA: TGTGCCAGCAGCTTAAGACTAGCGGGGGGAAATGAGCAGTTCTTC; CDR3 protein: CASSLRLAGGNEQFF
CDR3 length: 15; clone size: -; V gene: TRBV9; D gene: -; J gene: TRBJ2-3; CDR3 DNA: TGTGCCAGCAGCGTAAGTGGTTCCGTCCCAGATACGCAGTATTTT; CDR3 protein: CASSVSGSVPDTQYF
CDR3 length: 15; clone size: -; V gene: TRBV27; D gene: -; J gene: TRBJ2-1; CDR3 DNA: TGTGCCAGCAGTCAAGGGGGGGGCTCCTACAATGAGCAGTTCTTC; CDR3 protein: CASSQGGGSYNEQFF
CDR3 length: 12; clone size: -; V gene: TRBV7-9; D gene: -; J gene: TRBJ1-5; CDR3 DNA: TGTGCCAGCAGCTTTTCTAGCCAGCCCCAGCATTTT; CDR3 protein: CASSFSSQPQHF